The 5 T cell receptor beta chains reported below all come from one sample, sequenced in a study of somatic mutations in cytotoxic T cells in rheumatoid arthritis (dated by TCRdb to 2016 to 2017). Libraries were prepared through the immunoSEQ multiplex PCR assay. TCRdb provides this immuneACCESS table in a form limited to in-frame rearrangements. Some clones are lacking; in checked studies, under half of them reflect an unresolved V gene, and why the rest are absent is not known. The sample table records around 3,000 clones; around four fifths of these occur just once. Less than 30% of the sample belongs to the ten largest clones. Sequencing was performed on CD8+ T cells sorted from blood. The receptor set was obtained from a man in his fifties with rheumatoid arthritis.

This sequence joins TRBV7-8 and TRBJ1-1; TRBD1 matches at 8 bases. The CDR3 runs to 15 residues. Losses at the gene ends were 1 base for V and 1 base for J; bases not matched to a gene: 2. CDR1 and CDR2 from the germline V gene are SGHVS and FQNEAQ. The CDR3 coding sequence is TGTGCCAGCAGCTTAGTCGGGACAGGGAACACTGAAGCTTTCTTT. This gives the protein CASSLVGTGNTEAFF.

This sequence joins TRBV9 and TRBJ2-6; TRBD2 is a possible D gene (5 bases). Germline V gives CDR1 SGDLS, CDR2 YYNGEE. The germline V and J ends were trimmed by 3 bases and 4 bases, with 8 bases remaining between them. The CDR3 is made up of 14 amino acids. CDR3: CASSGLIGANVLTF. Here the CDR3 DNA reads TGTGCCAGCAGCGGACTAATCGGGGCCAACGTCCTGACTTTC.

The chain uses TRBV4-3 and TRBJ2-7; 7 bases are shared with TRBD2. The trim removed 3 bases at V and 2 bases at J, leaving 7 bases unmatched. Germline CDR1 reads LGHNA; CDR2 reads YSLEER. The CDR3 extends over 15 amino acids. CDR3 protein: CASSQVSGRAYEQYF. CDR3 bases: TGCGCCAGCAGCCAGGTTAGCGGGCGCGCCTACGAGCAGTACTTC.

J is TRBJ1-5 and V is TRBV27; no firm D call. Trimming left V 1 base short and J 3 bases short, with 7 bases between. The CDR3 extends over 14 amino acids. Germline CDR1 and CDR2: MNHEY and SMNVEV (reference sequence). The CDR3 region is CASSLFFSNQPQHF. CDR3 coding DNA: TGTGCCAGCAGTTTATTCTTCTCCAATCAGCCCCAGCATTTT.

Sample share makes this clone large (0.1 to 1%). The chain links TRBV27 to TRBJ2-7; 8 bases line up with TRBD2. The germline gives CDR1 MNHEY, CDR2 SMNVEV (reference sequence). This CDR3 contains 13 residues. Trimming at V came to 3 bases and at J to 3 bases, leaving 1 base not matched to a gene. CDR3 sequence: CASSFGRGYEQYF. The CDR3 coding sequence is TGTGCCAGCAGTTTCGGGAGGGGCTACGAGCAGTACTTC.